This T cell receptor (beta chain) appears in the sequencing data of a study of blood T cell repertoires in COVID-19. Study-level information: COVID-19 samples, acute and convalescent, were from the United States, Italy and Spain. In each case, the material was cDNA or gDNA derived from T cells, B-cell-depleted T cells, or PBMCs.

CDR3 length: 11 residues. Per germline, CDR1 DFQATT and CDR2 SNEGSKA (reference sequence). Trimming removed 6 bases from V and 9 bases from J; junction bases left unmatched: 5. This clone was found once. Method: immunoSEQ multiplex PCR; TCRdb's copy keeps in-frame clones and lacks some. The sample has more than 300,000 clones, approximately 89% seen once. The receptor was isolated from a young woman with COVID-19, enrolled during active disease. The chain links TRBV20-1 to TRBJ2-1, with TRBD2 matching over 7 bases. What was sequenced was peripheral blood. The CDR3 loop reads CSAQLAFEQFF. The CDR3, as DNA: TGCAGTGCGCAACTAGCGTTTGAGCAGTTCTTC.